This TCR beta chain was sequenced in a study of T-cell reconstitution after alpha-beta-depleted transplantation in children. General study findings and limits: A year had passed since transplant, and T-cell counts and diversity by then came mostly from newly produced T cells. Surviving recipient T cells and thymic progenitors produced the high day-60 TCRbeta diversity seen in some patients.

CDR1 and CDR2 (germline): DFQATT, SNEGSKA (reference sequence). The CDR3 totals 14 residues. V gave up 3 bases and J gave up 9 bases; unmatched junction bases: 10. This clonotype has at least ten counts. The antigen remains unidentified. Unique molecular identifiers were incorporated into the prepared TCRbeta library. TCRdb analysed the PCR reads with MiXCR anew, one entry per CDR3 protein. The data contain hundreds of thousands of distinct CDR3 sequences, 9.5% to 13% of them singletons. The rearrangement joins TRBV20-1 to TRBJ2-1; 8 bases map to TRBD1. The sequencing used PBMCs, collected before TCRalphabeta/CD19-depleted stem cell transplant. The receptor was isolated from a child in the first two years of life with acute myeloid leukemia, due to receive a stem cell transplant. The CDR3 DNA is TGCAGTGCTAGCAAGGACAGGGTGCTGAGTGAGCAGTTCTTC. Amino acid sequence: CSASKDRVLSEQFF.